This entry lists 15 T cell receptor beta chains sequenced from one sample in a study of T cells in Graves' hyperthyroidism and ophthalmopathy. Amplification targeted TCR beta CDR3 regions from RNA transcripts. First-round RT-PCR targeting the TCR CDR3 was performed with the HTBI primer set. TCRdb re-called the multiplex PCR reads with MiXCR, one entry per CDR3 protein. This table holds about 640,000 distinct CDR3 sequences, about 20% found once. Sequencing used blood. These receptors originate from a man aged 25-45 years with Graves' ophthalmopathy.

V gene TRBV6-2 or TRBV6-3 combines with J gene TRBJ2-7; 7 bases line up with TRBD1. There are 14 residues in the CDR3. The germline CDR1 and CDR2 sequences are MNHEY and SVGEGT. The trim removed 5 bases at V and 5 bases at J, leaving 9 bases unmatched. DNA for the CDR3: TGTGCCAGCAGTCAAGACAGGGTCGTACACGAGCAGTACTTC. Translating gives CASSQDRVVHEQYF.

This clonotype was seen repeatedly, ten times or more. The chain uses TRBV28 and TRBJ2-5; TRBD2 matches at 7 bases. Germline-derived CDR1 and CDR2 are MDHEN and SYDVKM. V lost 6 bases and J lost 1; bases outside the gene matches: 11. CDR3 length equals 16 residues. This CDR3 is CASSYTQREGQETQYF. The CDR3 DNA is TGTGCCAGCAGCTACACTCAGCGGGAAGGCCAAGAGACCCAGTACTTC.

A few counts support this clonotype. J is TRBJ2-3 and V is TRBV11-2; 9 bases line up with TRBD2. The V gene end was trimmed by 4 bases and the J gene end by 0 bases; junction bases not matched to a gene: 8. This CDR3 has 17 residues. Germline V gene lookup returns CDR1 SGHAT and CDR2 FQNNGV. CDR3: CASSYAGGIPSTDTQYF. The CDR3 coding sequence is TGTGCCAGCAGCTATGCGGGGGGGATCCCTAGCACAGATACGCAGTATTTT.

The J gene is TRBJ2-4, the V gene TRBV27; a weak D match, TRBD1 (6 bases). The CDR3 sequence is 17 residues long. Germline CDR1 is MNHEY and CDR2 is SMNVEV (reference sequence). Trimming pared 4 bases from V and 5 bases from J, leaving 21 bases between. Here the CDR3 DNA reads TGTGCCAGCAGTTCGACCCGGACAGTTTACGACCAAAACATTCAGTACTTC. The encoded protein is CASSSTRTVYDQNIQYF.

Worth noting for this clonotype: The junction departs from the called germline gene at one end, perhaps through a read error. The genes are TRBV30 and TRBJ2-7; D possibly corresponds to TRBD2 (5 bases). Germline lookup yields CDR1 GTSNPN and CDR2 SVGIG (reference sequence). CDR3 length: 12 residues. In nucleotides, the CDR3 is TGTGCCTGGAGTGTGGGCGGGTACGGGCAGTACTTC. Its protein product is CAWSVGGYGQYF.

There are many counts of this clonotype. This chain joins TRBV20-1 and TRBJ2-7; D ambiguous. V was cut by 4 bases and J by 3 bases, with 13 bases left in between. The germline gives CDR1 DFQATT, CDR2 SNEGSKA (reference sequence). The CDR3 runs 13 residues. In DNA, the CDR3 is TGCAGTGCTAAACGGCCCCCGGTCTACGAGCAGTACTTC. This translates into CSAKRPPVYEQYF.

This clonotype was observed a single time. The J gene is TRBJ1-5, the V gene TRBV9; 7 bases map to TRBD1. V was clipped by 10 bases and J by 4 bases; unmatched bases: 11. The CDR3 totals 14 residues. The germline CDR1 and CDR2 sequences are SGDLS and YYNGEE. CDR3 bases: TGTGCCCGCTCTTTAGGGACAGTAAATCAGCCCCAGCATTTT. It translates to CARSLGTVNQPQHF.

This clonotype was counted at least ten times. The chain recombines TRBV6-5 with TRBJ2-5; D may be TRBD2 (6 bases). V was clipped by 2 bases and J by 5 bases, with 15 bases between them. The germline V gene encodes CDR1 MNHEY and CDR2 SVGAGI. CDR3 length: 15 residues. The CDR3 bases are TGTGCCAGCAGTTACGCGGCCGGGGGTGGGGAGACCCAGTACTTC. This sequence encodes CASSYAAGGGETQYF.

A few counts support this clonotype. The chain is built from TRBV3-1 and TRBJ1-6, with D tentatively TRBD1 (5 bases). The germline V and J ends were trimmed by 0 bases and 7 bases, with 10 bases remaining between them. The CDR3 runs to 15 residues. The V gene's germline CDR1 is LGHDT and CDR2 YNNKEL (reference sequence). In nucleotides, the CDR3 is TGTGCCAGCAGCCAAGAGGGGGTCTACAATTCACCCCTCCACTTT. Translating gives CASSQEGVYNSPLHF.

The V gene is TRBV7-6, the J gene TRBJ2-5; TRBD1 aligns across 8 bases. The CDR3 is 16 amino acids. Germline lookup yields CDR1 SGHVS and CDR2 FNYEAQ. The junction had 8 bases not matched to a gene; V was cut back by 0 bases and J by 5 bases. CDR3 nucleotides: TGTGCCAGCAGCTTAGCCTCGGTACAGGGGGACGAGACCCAGTACTTC. Its translation: CASSLASVQGDETQYF.

Ten or more counts support this clonotype. V usage is TRBV11-2 and J usage is TRBJ2-3; no firm D call. CDR1 and CDR2 (germline): SGHAT, FQNNGV. This CDR3 has 15 residues. V lost 7 bases and J lost 3, with 17 bases in between. The CDR3 DNA sequence: TGTGCCAGCACCGAGAGGTGGTTTGGGACAGATACGCAGTATTTT. Translated, it gives CASTERWFGTDTQYF.

This clonotype was recorded many times. V usage is TRBV28 and J usage is TRBJ1-6; TRBD1 matches at 9 bases. Germline CDR1 MDHEN, CDR2 SYDVKM. J gave up 4 bases and V 6 bases, and 13 bases lay outside the gene matches. The CDR3 consists of 18 residues. The chain's CDR3 is CASSILSYRGPYNSPLHF. The CDR3 bases are TGTGCCAGCAGCATCCTCTCGTACAGGGGGCCGTATAATTCACCCCTCCACTTT.

This clonotype was counted only a few times. V gene TRBV5-1 combines with J gene TRBJ2-7, with TRBD1 matching over 7 bases. The J segment lost 4 bases and the V segment lost 7 bases, leaving 14 bases of the junction unmatched. CDR1 is SGHRS and CDR2 is YFSETQ in the germline V gene. The CDR3 length is 15 residues. CDR3 nucleotide sequence: TGCGCCAGCTCCCCGGGGACAGCGAGGAGGTACGAGCAGTACTTC. Protein: CASSPGTARRYEQYF.

V is TRBV5-6 and J is TRBJ2-5, with TRBD2 matching over 13 bases. CDR3 size: 17 residues. CDR1 is SGHDT and CDR2 is YYEEEE in the germline V gene. V shed 3 bases, J shed 4 bases, and the junction held 9 bases outside the gene matches. CDR3 DNA: TGTGCCAGCAGCTACCGGACTAGCGGGAGAACGCGAGAGACCCAGTACTTC. This codes for CASSYRTSGRTRETQYF.

The chain employs TRBV6-1 and TRBJ1-5, with 7 positions matching TRBD1. This CDR3 spans 15 amino acids. The germline gives CDR1 MNHNS, CDR2 SASEGT. V gave up 7 bases and J gave up 4 bases; unmatched junction bases: 10. The CDR3 region has the DNA TGTGCCAGCAAAGACTTGGGACAGCTAAATCAGCCCCAGCATTTT. Translating it yields CASKDLGQLNQPQHF.